Listed below are T cell receptor beta chains from one sample, sequenced in a study of technical replicates of blood from several donors. This table comes from immunoSEQ multiplex PCR, and its TCRdb copy is limited to in-frame clones, with some not included. The table includes roughly 9,900 clones, about 95% detected once. Sequenced input: PBMCs. The receptor set was obtained from a human donor in good health. Each CDR3 is given with its conserved first and last residue. The order of the fields is D gene, V gene, CDR3 protein. D genes are given only for firm matches.

D gene: NA; V gene: TRBV5-5; CDR3 protein: CASSTLQGSDTQYF
D gene: NA; V gene: TRBV28; CDR3 protein: CASSRFGWSGNTNTGELFF
D gene: NA; V gene: TRBV7-2; CDR3 protein: CASSLVGRHEQYF
D gene: TRBD1; V gene: TRBV7-2; CDR3 protein: CASSFGTGWDVTEAFF
D gene: TRBD2; V gene: TRBV25-1; CDR3 protein: CASSGEGYEQYF
D gene: TRBD2; V gene: TRBV7-6; CDR3 protein: CASSLGTTGQITQYF
D gene: NA; V gene: TRBV11-3; CDR3 protein: CASSLVSDNEQFF
D gene: TRBD1; V gene: TRBV6-6; CDR3 protein: CASSYGTGGGYTF
D gene: NA; V gene: TRBV21-1; CDR3 protein: CASKAGVGDEQYF
D gene: NA; V gene: TRBV7-6; CDR3 protein: CASSSGAINYNEQFF
D gene: TRBD1; V gene: TRBV28; CDR3 protein: CASSSGQGAANEKLFF
D gene: NA; V gene: TRBV6-1; CDR3 protein: CASSQGGGETQYF
D gene: TRBD1; V gene: TRBV28; CDR3 protein: CASTWDRLGSPGYTF
D gene: NA; V gene: TRBV2; CDR3 protein: CASKGEVRGYNEQFF
D gene: TRBD2; V gene: TRBV4-1; CDR3 protein: CASSQDQAGDGSVIQYF
D gene: NA; V gene: TRBV5-1; CDR3 protein: CASSSTDSYEQYF
D gene: NA; V gene: TRBV19; CDR3 protein: CASSNYGRGDIQYF
D gene: TRBD1; V gene: TRBV5-8; CDR3 protein: CASSLDTGTAQETQYF
D gene: NA; V gene: TRBV19; CDR3 protein: CASSRGLFGNQPQHF
D gene: TRBD1; V gene: TRBV7-3; CDR3 protein: CASSSGTGEDGYTF
D gene: NA; V gene: TRBV19; CDR3 protein: CASSPGLTFTDTQYF
D gene: NA; V gene: TRBV28; CDR3 protein: CASIRASHGNQPQHF
D gene: NA; V gene: TRBV9; CDR3 protein: CASSVGGGTGELFF
D gene: TRBD1; V gene: TRBV7-9; CDR3 protein: CASSPRQGSSYEQYF
D gene: TRBD2; V gene: TRBV7-9; CDR3 protein: CASSLGLAASYEQYF
D gene: TRBD1; V gene: TRBV27; CDR3 protein: CASTRLPRQGSGYPNYGYTF
D gene: TRBD1; V gene: TRBV27; CDR3 protein: CASSSRDRVGGNTIYF
D gene: TRBD1; V gene: TRBV7-9; CDR3 protein: CASSFPGQGMNEQFF
D gene: NA; V gene: TRBV7-9; CDR3 protein: CASSDFRSGSTDTQYF
D gene: NA; V gene: TRBV29-1; CDR3 protein: CSVEDTPRGYFEQFF
D gene: TRBD2; V gene: TRBV15; CDR3 protein: CATSSEREAGTQYF
D gene: TRBD1; V gene: TRBV30; CDR3 protein: CAWGSGGTGDYEQYF
D gene: NA; V gene: TRBV21-1; CDR3 protein: CASSKERLWGVDHTDTQYF
D gene: TRBD2; V gene: TRBV11-2; CDR3 protein: CASSNLAGGYNEQFF
D gene: NA; V gene: TRBV14; CDR3 protein: CASSPRTSGYTF
D gene: TRBD2; V gene: TRBV25-1; CDR3 protein: CASSGGLAGGGSYNEQFF